The 20 T cell receptor beta chains in this list originate from one sample, sequenced in a study of CD8+ T cells in alopecia areata. Combined cutaneous lymph node cells underwent sorting by CD4, CD8alpha, NKG2D, NKG2ACE and additional markers. RNA was isolated and reverse transcribed to cDNA, the sequencing template. Sequencing used immunoSEQ multiplex PCR; TCRdb keeps in-frame clones, though not all of them. Singletons are absent from the sample, which has about 19,000 clones. The sample was CD8+ T cells sorted from a lymph node. These receptors all come from a C3H/HeJ mouse with alopecia areata. The strain is characterized by the MHC haplotype H2-k.

With respect to this clone: These gene names are mouse names. The read halts 4 residues ahead of the CDR3 end, with the missing end drawn from the germline J gene. The chain joins TRBV19 to TRBJ2-3; 7 bases line up with TRBD1. CDR1 FNHDT and CDR2 SITEND come from the germline V gene (reference sequence). CDR3 length equals 15 residues. V was clipped by 4 bases and J by 1 base; unmatched bases: 6. The DNA read from the CDR3 is TGTGCCAGCAGTCGACAGGGTCCTCGTGCAGAA. Translating it yields CASSRQGPRAE. The entire CDR3 protein reads CASSRQGPRAETLYF.

This clone was seen more than once but under ten times. Gene names and germline match the mouse. The read falls 4 residues short of the CDR3 end, and the missing part is taken from the germline J gene. The J gene is TRBJ2-5, the V gene TRBV1; D possibly corresponds to TRBD1 (5 bases). Germline CDR1 NSQYPW, CDR2 LRSPGD (reference sequence). The CDR3 sequence is 15 residues long. V lost 1 base to trimming and J lost 0 bases, with 8 bases between them. Incomplete CDR3 DNA: TGCACCTGCAGTGCAGGGACACCAAACCAAGAC. It codes for CTCSAGTPNQD. The full CDR3 sequence reads CTCSAGTPNQDTQYF.

A word on this clone: The listed TCRdb protein conflicts with the DNA translation at residue 12, and the protein shown is translated directly from the DNA. The genes are named according to mouse. Read sequence stops 3 residues before the CDR3 end, and the germline J gene provides the missing end. This chain uses TRBV13-2 with TRBJ1-3; maybe TRBD1 (5 bases). This CDR3 contains 15 residues. V lost 2 bases to trimming and J lost 0 bases, with 9 bases between them. The germline V gene has CDR1 NNHNN and CDR2 SYGAGS (reference sequence). The CDR3 spells CASGERRGSGNTLYF. The DNA read from the CDR3 is TGTGCCAGCGGTGAGAGGAGGGGTTCTGGAAATACG.

This clone showed up many times. Each gene name is a mouse one. The DNA ends 4 residues before the CDR3 does, and the rest of the CDR3 is filled in from the germline J gene. The chain employs TRBV14 and TRBJ1-4; weak D call: TRBD1 (5 bases). CDR3 size: 13 residues. The V gene lost 7 bases and the J gene lost 2 bases, with 9 bases spanning the gap. Germline V CDR1 and CDR2: SGHDT, FRDEAV. The CDR3 loop is CASVEGSNERLFF. The part of the CDR3 DNA that was read is TGTGCCAGCGTGGAGGGGTCCAACGAA.

This clone was seen more than once but under ten times. Gene names follow the mouse nomenclature. Read sequence stops 4 residues before the CDR3 end, and the germline J gene provides the missing end. The chain links TRBV5 to TRBJ2-1, with 9 bases aligning to TRBD1. The CDR3 is made up of 15 amino acids. In germline, CDR1 is LGHNA, CDR2 YNLKQL (reference sequence). V lost 3 bases, J lost 5 bases, and 5 bases stayed unmatched. The covered CDR3 bases are TGTGCCAGCAGCCATCTCCGGGACAGGGATGCT. Protein: CASSHLRDRDA. The full CDR3 sequence reads CASSHLRDRDAEQFF.

This clone was seen only a few times. The gene symbols are mouse symbols. The sequenced CDR3 bases are TGTGCAAGCAGCTCCAGGGATGCT. It encodes CASSSRDA. The whole CDR3 protein is CASSSRDAEQFF. The chain joins TRBV16 to TRBJ2-1, with D maybe TRBD1 (5 bases). The DNA ends 4 residues before the CDR3 does, and the rest of the CDR3 is filled in from the germline J gene. Germline-derived CDR1 and CDR2 are SGHSA and FRNQAP. The CDR3 is 12 amino acids. Trimming cost V 4 bases and J 5 bases, with 6 bases left between them.

The sample holds many counts of this clone. Gene names refer to mouse genes. The missing CDR3 end, 4 residues past where the read stops, is filled in from the germline J gene. The chain couples TRBV13-3 to TRBJ2-1; TRBD2 matches 12 bases. Germline V CDR1 and CDR2: NNHDY, SYVADS. The CDR3 extends over 14 amino acids. The CDR3 sequence is CASSAGTGGAEQFF. The CDR3 bases that were read are TGTGCCAGCAGTGCCGGGACTGGGGGGGCT.

This clone was seen more than once but under ten times. Genes and germline come from the mouse. The read falls 4 residues short of the CDR3 end, and the missing part is taken from the germline J gene. The V call is TRBV29, the J call TRBJ1-2, with 8 bases lining up with TRBD1. The germline gives CDR1 MSHET, CDR2 SYDVDS. The CDR3 is 15 amino acids. Losses at the gene ends were 6 bases for V and 3 bases for J; bases not matched to a gene: 9. This CDR3 is CASSHRTGKDSDYTF. CDR3 bases read: TGTGCTAGCAGCCATAGGACAGGGAAGGACTCC.

Only a few counts were recorded for this clone. The gene names here belong to mouse. With the read ending 4 residues before the CDR3 end, the germline J gene is used to fill in that end. The V call is TRBV1, the J call TRBJ2-1; a weak D match, TRBD1 (6 bases). In germline, CDR1 is NSQYPW, CDR2 LRSPGD (reference sequence). This CDR3 is 14 amino acids long. The V gene lost 4 bases and the J gene lost 3 bases, with 10 bases spanning the gap. The covered CDR3 bases are TGCACCTGCAGTGGCGGGACAACCTATGCT. As protein: CTCSGGTTYA. The full CDR3 protein is CTCSGGTTYAEQFF.

There are a few counts of this clone. Gene names and germline match the mouse. Read data end 4 residues before the CDR3 end; the end is taken from the germline J gene. The chain couples TRBV31 to TRBJ2-7, with TRBD2 matching over 9 bases. From germline, CDR1 is GKSSPN and CDR2 SITVG. The length of the CDR3 is 14 residues. The sequenced part of the CDR3 DNA is TGTGCCTGGAGTCTAGAGGACTGGGGATAT. Amino acid sequence: CAWSLEDWGY. The whole CDR3 is CAWSLEDWGYEQYF.

This clone appeared many times. Germline and genes here are mouse. The CDR3 extends 4 residues past the end of the read, so its final part is completed from the germline J gene. The V call is TRBV13-3, the J call TRBJ2-7; 7 bases are a match to TRBD1. CDR1 and CDR2 from the germline V gene are NNHDY and SYVADS. CDR3 length: 12 residues. The covered CDR3 bases are TGTGCCAGCAGTGCACAGGGGTAT. Amino acid sequence: CASSAQGY. The CDR3 in its entirety is CASSAQGYEQYF.

This clone was seen repeatedly, ten times or more. Gene names are the mouse ones. The read halts 4 residues ahead of the CDR3 end, with the missing end drawn from the germline J gene. The chain carries TRBV19 and TRBJ2-5, with 7 bases lining up with TRBD1. The CDR3 is made up of 16 amino acids. The trim removed 6 bases at V and 1 base at J, leaving 11 bases unmatched. The V gene's germline CDR1 is FNHDT and CDR2 SITEND (reference sequence). The covered CDR3 bases are TGTGCCAGCACCCGATCCACAGGGGAGGACCAAGAC. It yields the protein CASTRSTGEDQD. The whole CDR3 region reads CASTRSTGEDQDTQYF.

This clone was seen at least ten times. Genes here carry mouse names. The read gets to within 4 residues of the CDR3 end, and the germline J gene fills in the rest. The chain links TRBV13-3 to TRBJ2-5; 9 bases are a match to TRBD1. Germline V CDR1 and CDR2: NNHDY, SYVADS. This CDR3 contains 16 residues. The ends lost 0 bases at V and 0 bases at J; junction bases unmatched: 2. The CDR3 bases that were read are TGTGCCAGCAGTGATGGGACAGGGGTTAACCAAGAC. Amino acid sequence: CASSDGTGVNQD. In full, the CDR3 reads CASSDGTGVNQDTQYF.

As to this clone: Each gene name is a mouse one. Read coverage stops 4 residues before the CDR3 terminus; the germline J gene supplies the remainder. The chain joins TRBV14 to TRBJ1-1; TRBD1 aligns across 7 bases. J gave up 0 bases and V 4 bases, and 3 bases lay outside the gene matches. Germline CDR1 reads SGHDT; CDR2 reads FRDEAV. The CDR3 consists of 14 residues. CDR3 residues: CASSLQGANTEVFF. CDR3 bases read: TGTGCCAGCAGTCTCCAGGGGGCAAACACA.

This clone was seen many times. The listed genes are named as in mouse. Coverage ceases 4 residues before the CDR3 finishes, and the germline J gene fills in the end. V usage is TRBV14 and J usage is TRBJ2-1; 8 bases align to TRBD2. V was clipped by 2 bases and J by 3 bases; unmatched bases: 1. Germline V CDR1 and CDR2: SGHDT, FRDEAV. This CDR3 is 14 amino acids long. CDR3 sequence: CASSLGGRYAEQFF. The sequenced CDR3 bases are TGTGCCAGCAGTTTGGGGGGGCGCTATGCT.

This clone was detected many times. The genes are named according to mouse. The CDR3 end is not reached by the read, which stops 4 residues before it; the germline J gene fills it in. The chain carries TRBV13-3 and TRBJ2-3; 7 nucleotides agree with TRBD1. Germline values: CDR1 NNHDY, CDR2 SYVADS. The CDR3 covers 15 residues. V lost 2 bases, J lost 0 bases, and 3 bases stayed unmatched. The covered CDR3 bases are TGTGCCAGCAGTGAAGGGACAGCTAGTGCAGAA. Translation gives CASSEGTASAE. The CDR3 as a whole reads CASSEGTASAETLYF.

Ten or more counts support this clone. Genes and germline are mouse. The CDR3 loop reads CASSGNRDRGDERLFF. The sequenced CDR3 bases are TGTGCCAGCAGTGGGAACCGGGACAGGGGTGACGAA. The chain links TRBV13-3 to TRBJ1-4; 10 bases map to TRBD1. The read terminates 4 residues before the CDR3 end, so the remaining end is supplied by the germline J gene. The J segment lost 6 bases and the V segment lost 3 bases, leaving 8 bases of the junction unmatched. Germline CDR1 is NNHDY and CDR2 is SYVADS. The CDR3 is 16 residues long.

As for this clone: Mouse gene names apply. Read data end 4 residues before the CDR3 end; the end is taken from the germline J gene. The chain combines TRBV31 with TRBJ2-1; D is possibly TRBD2 (7 bases). The V end was cut by 0 bases, the J end by 6 bases, with 18 bases between. CDR1 GKSSPN and CDR2 SITVG come from the germline V gene. This CDR3 spans 16 amino acids. The CDR3 DNA, read in part, is TGTGCCTGGAGTCTAGGTGAGGGGGGGAGAGGTGCT. It specifies CAWSLGEGGRGA. The entire CDR3 sequence reads CAWSLGEGGRGAEQFF.

This clone is medium-sized (0.01 to 0.1%). The listed genes are named as in mouse. Read sequence stops 4 residues before the CDR3 end, and the germline J gene provides the missing end. The V call is TRBV16, the J call TRBJ2-1; D gene unclear. Trimming took 0 bases from V and 3 from J, leaving 6 bases between them. There are 14 residues in the CDR3. Germline CDR1 is SGHSA and CDR2 is FRNQAP. Partial CDR3 DNA: TGTGCAAGCAGCTTAGAGACTATCTATGCT. This codes for CASSLETIYA. The whole CDR3 protein is CASSLETIYAEQFF.

This clone has only a few counts. The genes and germline here are from mouse. The read ends 4 residues shy of where the CDR3 ends; the end is completed using the germline J gene. The chain has TRBV19 and TRBJ2-3; 8 nucleotides agree with TRBD1. V lost 3 bases to trimming and J lost 1 base; unmatched junction nucleotides: 1. This CDR3 spans 14 amino acids. Germline V CDR1 and CDR2: FNHDT, SITEND (reference sequence). CDR3 sequence: CASSKDRGAETLYF. The CDR3 bases that were read are TGTGCCAGCAGTAAGGACAGGGGTGCAGAA. Variable domain in full (rest from reference TRBV19 and TRBJ2-3): GGIITQTPKFLIGQEGQKLTLKCQQNFNHDTMYWYRQDSGKGLRLIYYSITENDLQKGDLSEGYDASREKKSSFSLTVTSAQKNEMAVFLCASSKDRGAETLYFGSGTRLTVL.